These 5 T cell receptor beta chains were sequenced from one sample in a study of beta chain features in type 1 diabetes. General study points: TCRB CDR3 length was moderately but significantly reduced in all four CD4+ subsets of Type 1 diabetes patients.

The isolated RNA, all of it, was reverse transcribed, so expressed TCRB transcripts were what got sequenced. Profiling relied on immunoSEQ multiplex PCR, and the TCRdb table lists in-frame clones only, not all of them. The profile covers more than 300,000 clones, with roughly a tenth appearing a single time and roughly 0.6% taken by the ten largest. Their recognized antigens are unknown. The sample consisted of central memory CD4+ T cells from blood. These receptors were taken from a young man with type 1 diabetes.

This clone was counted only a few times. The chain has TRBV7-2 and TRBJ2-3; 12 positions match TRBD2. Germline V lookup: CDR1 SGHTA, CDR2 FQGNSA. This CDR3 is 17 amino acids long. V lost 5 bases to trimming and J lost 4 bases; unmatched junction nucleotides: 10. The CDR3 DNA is TGTGCCAGCAGCCCGAGGGCTAGCGGGAGGGGGTCAGATACGCAGTATTTT. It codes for CASSPRASGRGSDTQYF.

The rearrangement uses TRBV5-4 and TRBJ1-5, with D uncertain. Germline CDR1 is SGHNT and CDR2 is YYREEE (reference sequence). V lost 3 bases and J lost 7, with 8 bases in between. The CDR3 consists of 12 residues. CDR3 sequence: CASSWPDQPQHF. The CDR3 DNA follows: TGTGCCAGCAGCTGGCCCGACCAGCCCCAGCATTTT.

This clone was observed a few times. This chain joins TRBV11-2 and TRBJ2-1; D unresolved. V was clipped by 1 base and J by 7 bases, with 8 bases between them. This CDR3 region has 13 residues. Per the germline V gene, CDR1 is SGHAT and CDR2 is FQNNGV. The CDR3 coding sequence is TGTGCCAGCAGCTTAGCGAAGGAGAATGAGCAGTTCTTC. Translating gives CASSLAKENEQFF.

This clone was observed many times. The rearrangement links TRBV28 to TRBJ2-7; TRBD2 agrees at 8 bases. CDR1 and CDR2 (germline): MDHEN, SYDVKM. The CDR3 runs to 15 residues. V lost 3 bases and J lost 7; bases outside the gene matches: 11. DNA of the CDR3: TGTGCCAGCAGTTTGGGGGCGGGAGGTAGGAAGGAGCAGTACTTC. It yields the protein CASSLGAGGRKEQYF.

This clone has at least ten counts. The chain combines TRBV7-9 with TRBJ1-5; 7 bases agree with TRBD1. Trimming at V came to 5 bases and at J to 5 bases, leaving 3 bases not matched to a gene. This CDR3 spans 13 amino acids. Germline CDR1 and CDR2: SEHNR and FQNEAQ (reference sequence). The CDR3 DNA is TGTGCCAGCAGCCCGACAGGGCATCAGCCCCAGCATTTT. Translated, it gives CASSPTGHQPQHF. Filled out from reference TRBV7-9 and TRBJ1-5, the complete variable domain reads DTGVSQNPRHKITKRGQNVTFRCDPISEHNRLYWYRQTLGQGPEFLTYFQNEAQLEKSRLLSDRFSAERPKGSFSTLEIQRTEQGDSAMYLCASSPTGHQPQHFGDGTRLSIL.